The TCR beta chain under discussion was sequenced for a study of CXCR3-negative and CXCR3-positive naive CD8 T cells. Background on the study: Collectively, the libraries yielded about 135 million TRB reads in total, at about 1.5 +/- 0.3 million per library. Study outcomes and limitations: Memory CD8+ cells had much lower diversity, and both naive subsets had comparably high diversity. In CXCR3-positive naive cells, the TRB CDR3s were more hydrophobic than in CXCR3-negative naive cells.

This clonotype is labeled medium-sized (0.01 to 0.1%) based on frequency. What it binds is unknown. Germline V gene lookup returns CDR1 PRHDT and CDR2 FYEKMQ (reference sequence). The length of the CDR3 is 13 residues. The authors prepared UMI-labeled TRB cDNA libraries by 5' RACE. TCRdb processed the 5' RACE reads again and assigns one entry to each CDR3 protein, with no DNA. This listing includes some 8,400 distinct CDR3 sequences. Sequenced sample: naive CXCR3+ CD8+ T cells from blood. Subset given: CD45RO-CCR7+CD27+CD95- naive CD8+ T cells expressing CXCR3 (TNR3+). The V gene is TRBV13, the J gene TRBJ1-1. This clonotype originated in a human donor in good health. Some clones in this sample may be carry-over from other donors' samples. The CDR3 spells CASSLSGNTEAFF.